This TCR beta chain was recovered during a study of blood T cell repertoires in COVID-19. This clone was seen only a few times. Original handling: From reference gene primer amplification, estimates of nucleated cell counts were derived. Only in-frame clones appear in the TCRdb table, and some are missing; sequencing was by immunoSEQ multiplex PCR. The D gene and trimming were derived from the DNA, and the V and J assignments and clone size from that table. The repertoire consists of over 20,000 clones, with under 85% occurring once and the leading ten covering approximately 7%. V was pared by 6 bases and J by 6 bases, with 4 bases of the junction left unmatched. The CDR3 has 14 amino acids. Germline V gives CDR1 MNHEY, CDR2 SVGAGI.

Sequencing was carried out using peripheral blood. V usage is TRBV6-5 and J usage is TRBJ1-6; 8 bases are shared with TRBD1. The sequence was collected from a man in his forties or fifties with COVID-19, enrolled during active disease. The chain's CDR3 is CASRGQGSNSPLHF. CDR3 DNA: TGTGCCAGCAGAGGACAGGGCAGTAATTCACCCCTCCACTTT.